These 17 T cell receptor beta chains were sequenced from one sample in a study of OX40 agonist ivuxolimab in advanced cancers. TCRdb's table, derived via immunoSEQ multiplex PCR, lists solely in-frame clones and lacks some. The sample includes roughly 41,000 clones, over 75% of them seen just once. The sequencing used CD4+ or CD8+ T cells sorted from blood, collected in a trial of the OX40 agonist ivuxolimab. These receptors all come from an adult with an advanced solid tumor such as melanoma, head and neck, liver or kidney cancer.

The genes are TRBV7-6 and TRBJ2-1, with TRBD2 matching over 10 bases. The junction had 1 base not matched to a gene; V was cut back by 1 base and J by 7 bases. Germline lookup yields CDR1 SGHVS and CDR2 FNYEAQ. The CDR3 contains 14 residues. The CDR3, as DNA: TGTGCCAGCAGCTTAGTAGCGGGAGGAAATGAGCAGTTCTTC. Protein product: CASSLVAGGNEQFF.

This clone occurred once. The CDR3 nucleotides read TGTGCCAGCAGTTTGAGCGCGATAAGCTCCTACAATGAGCAGTTCTTC. The encoded protein is CASSLSAISSYNEQFF. This chain uses TRBV6-5 with TRBJ2-1; D not resolved. Germline V gives CDR1 MNHEY, CDR2 SVGAGI. Trimming took 4 bases from V and 0 from J, leaving 13 bases between them. The CDR3 is 16 amino acids.

The chain combines TRBV19 with TRBJ1-5; D gene unclear. The V gene's germline CDR1 is LNHDA and CDR2 SQIVND (reference sequence). V dropped 4 bases and J dropped 9 bases, with 10 bases sitting between them. The CDR3 runs 12 residues. CDR3 protein: CASSKTPGPQHF. In nucleotides, the CDR3 is TGTGCCAGTAGTAAAACCCCCGGGCCCCAGCATTTT.

This clone was counted between two and nine times. The chain has TRBV9 and TRBJ2-2; D ambiguous. Germline V gene lookup returns CDR1 SGDLS and CDR2 YYNGEE. Deletions cut 2 bases from V and 3 bases from J, with 14 bases between. The CDR3 is made up of 16 amino acids. CDR3: CASSVDKIVYTGELFF. The CDR3 region has the DNA TGTGCCAGCAGCGTTGACAAAATCGTTTACACCGGGGAGCTGTTTTTT.

This clone was found once. CDR3 region: CASSHGLLLRDEQFF. DNA of the CDR3: TGCGCCAGCAGCCACGGCCTCCTATTGCGGGATGAGCAGTTCTTC. The rearrangement uses TRBV4-1 and TRBJ2-1; the D gene is possibly TRBD2 (5 bases). V lost 3 bases to trimming and J lost 8 bases, with 17 bases between them. The CDR3 consists of 15 residues. Germline V gene data show CDR1 as MGHRA and CDR2 as YSYEKL.

The gene calls are TRBV4-2 and TRBJ2-1, with D tentatively TRBD1 or TRBD2 (5 bases each). This CDR3 contains 16 residues. Trimming shortened V by 0 bases and J by 5 bases, and 14 bases separated the two germline ends. Germline CDR1 is LGHNA and CDR2 is YNFKEQ. As DNA, the CDR3 is TGTGCCAGCAGCCAAGATCGAACGGGGCGGAACAATGAGCAGTTCTTC. Translation: CASSQDRTGRNNEQFF.

The chain links TRBV29-1 to TRBJ2-1; 7 bases agree with TRBD1. The CDR3 loop spans 17 amino acids. The ends lost 7 bases at V and 0 bases at J; junction bases unmatched: 15. CDR1 and CDR2 from the germline V gene are SQVTM and ANQGSEA. CDR3 coding DNA: TGCAGCGCTCTGGGGACAGATTTACAGAGCTCCTACAATGAGCAGTTCTTC. Translated, it gives CSALGTDLQSSYNEQFF.

The rearrangement links TRBV4-1 to TRBJ2-5; a possible D gene is TRBD1 (6 bases). V lost 0 bases and J lost 5, with 16 bases in between. Germline V gene lookup returns CDR1 MGHRA and CDR2 YSYEKL. This CDR3 is 16 amino acids long. CDR3 nucleotide sequence: TGCGCCAGCAGCCAAGAAAGATCAGGGGCAGGGGAGACCCAGTACTTC. Its protein product is CASSQERSGAGETQYF.

The chain links TRBV6-4 to TRBJ2-7; D may be TRBD1 (6 bases). Germline V gene sequence: CDR1 MRHNA, CDR2 SNTAGT. The CDR3 is 13 amino acids. Trimming shortened V by 6 bases and J by 6 bases, and 15 bases separated the two germline ends. The CDR3 DNA reads as TGTGCCAGCAGCCAAGACAGGCCAGCCGAGCAGTACGTC. It translates to CASSQDRPAEQYV.

The rearrangement uses TRBV5-4 and TRBJ2-7, with 7 bases aligning to TRBD2. CDR1 and CDR2 (germline): SGHNT, YYREEE (reference sequence). This CDR3 is built from 16 residues. V dropped 0 bases and J dropped 2; count of bases not matched to a gene: 8. CDR3 residues: CASSLAMRGTTYEQYV. CDR3 bases: TGTGCCAGCAGCTTGGCCATGCGGGGGACGACCTACGAGCAGTACGTC.

The chain links TRBV7-9 to TRBJ2-3; D gene ambiguous. V lost 1 base and J lost 3, with 5 bases in between. Germline-derived CDR1 and CDR2 are SEHNR and FQNEAQ (reference sequence). There are 13 residues in the CDR3. The CDR3 spells CASSLVSTDTQYF. The CDR3, as DNA: TGTGCCAGCAGCTTAGTTTCTACAGATACGCAGTATTTT. Complete variable domain (other parts from reference TRBV7-9 and TRBJ2-3): DTGVSQNPRHKITKRGQNVTFRCDPISEHNRLYWYRQTLGQGPEFLTYFQNEAQLEKSRLLSDRFSAERPKGSFSTLEIQRTEQGDSAMYLCASSLVSTDTQYFGPGTRLTVL.

The chain joins TRBV2 to TRBJ2-1; 9 bases line up with TRBD1. Germline V gene data show CDR1 as SNHLY and CDR2 as FYNNEI. The CDR3 totals 15 residues. With 8 bases clipped from V and 2 bases from J, the junction kept 7 bases outside the gene matches. This CDR3 reads CASREDRGAYNEQFF. The CDR3 region has the DNA TGTGCCAGCCGGGAAGACAGGGGGGCCTACAATGAGCAGTTCTTC.

The rearrangement links TRBV27 to TRBJ2-1, with D maybe TRBD1 (8 bases). The CDR3 sequence is 15 residues long. Per germline, CDR1 MNHEY and CDR2 SMNVEV (reference sequence). V was pared by 3 bases and J by 2 bases, with 11 bases between. Here the CDR3 reads CASSFTGGAYNEQFF. The CDR3 coding sequence is TGTGCCAGCAGTTTTACAGGGGGGGCCTACAATGAGCAGTTCTTC.

V gene TRBV4-1 combines with J gene TRBJ1-4; D is possibly TRBD1 (5 bases). This CDR3 has 15 amino acids. The V gene lost 0 bases and the J gene lost 7 bases, with 12 bases spanning the gap. Germline V CDR1 and CDR2: MGHRA, YSYEKL. CDR3 nucleotides: TGCGCCAGCAGCCAAGAAATACAGGTCCCTGAAAAACTGTTTTTT. Its protein product is CASSQEIQVPEKLFF.

The chain carries TRBV7-9 and TRBJ2-7; perhaps TRBD2 as D (5 bases). The V end lost 0 bases, the J end lost 3 bases, and 18 bases lay between the germline ends. This CDR3 has 17 residues. Germline V gene sequence: CDR1 SEHNR, CDR2 FQNEAQ (reference sequence). CDR3 protein: CASSLAADSSYSYEQYF. The DNA of the CDR3 is TGTGCCAGCAGCTTAGCGGCGGACTCCTCTTATAGCTACGAGCAGTACTTC.

This clone was detected only once. The chain combines TRBV6-5 with TRBJ2-3; D is unclear. The germline CDR1 and CDR2 sequences are MNHEY and SVGAGI. CDR3 length equals 13 residues. The V end lost 2 bases, the J end lost 2 bases, and 5 bases lay between the germline ends. The CDR3 sequence: CASSYGDTDTQYF. In DNA form, the CDR3 reads TGTGCCAGCAGTTACGGGGACACAGATACGCAGTATTTT.

The chain uses TRBV28 and TRBJ1-2, with 7 positions matching TRBD1. The V and J ends lost 2 bases and 4 bases, in that order; junction bases with no gene match: 1. This CDR3 has 13 amino acids. CDR1 and CDR2 (germline): MDHEN, SYDVKM. CDR3 nucleotides: TGTGCCAGCAGTTTAGAGGGGGCCTATGGCTACACCTTC. The encoded protein is CASSLEGAYGYTF.